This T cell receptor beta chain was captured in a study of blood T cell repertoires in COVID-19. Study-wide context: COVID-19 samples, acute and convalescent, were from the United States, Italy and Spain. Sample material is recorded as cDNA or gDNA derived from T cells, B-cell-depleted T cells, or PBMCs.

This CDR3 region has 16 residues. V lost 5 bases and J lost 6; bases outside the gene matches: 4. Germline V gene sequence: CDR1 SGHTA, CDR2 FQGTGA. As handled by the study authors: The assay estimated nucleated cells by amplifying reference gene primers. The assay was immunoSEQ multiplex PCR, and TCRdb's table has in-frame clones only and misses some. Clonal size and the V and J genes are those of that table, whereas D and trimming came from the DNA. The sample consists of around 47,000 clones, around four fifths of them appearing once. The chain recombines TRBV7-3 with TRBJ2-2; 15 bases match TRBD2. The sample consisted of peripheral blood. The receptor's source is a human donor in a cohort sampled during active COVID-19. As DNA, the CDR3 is TGTGCCAGCAGCCGAGGGACTAGCGGGGGGCCCGGGGAGCTGTTTTTT. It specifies CASSRGTSGGPGELFF.